The clone carrying this TCR beta chain was observed a few times. Its antigen is not known. The source of the sample is a study of post-analysis software for immune sequencing data. The study's findings and limits: Comparison of patients with controls showed 5 or 6 TRBV segments more frequent in patients, TRBV5-6, TRBV5-1 and TRBV20-1 among them.

The V and J ends lost 3 bases and 9 bases, in that order; junction bases with no gene match: 3. The CDR3 covers 12 residues. CDR1 and CDR2 (germline): SGHRS, YFSETQ. The TCR beta cDNA libraries carried unique molecular identifiers. TCRdb re-called the PCR reads with MiXCR, one entry per CDR3 protein. This table has hundreds of thousands of distinct CDR3 sequences, roughly three fifths appearing once. The chain combines TRBV5-1 with TRBJ2-1; 7 bases fit TRBD2. The TCR sequence derives from a girl aged 2 to 10 with multiple sclerosis. The material sequenced was blood. In DNA form, the CDR3 reads TGCGCCAGCAGCTGGACTAGTTTTGAGCAGTTCTTC. Protein product: CASSWTSFEQFF.